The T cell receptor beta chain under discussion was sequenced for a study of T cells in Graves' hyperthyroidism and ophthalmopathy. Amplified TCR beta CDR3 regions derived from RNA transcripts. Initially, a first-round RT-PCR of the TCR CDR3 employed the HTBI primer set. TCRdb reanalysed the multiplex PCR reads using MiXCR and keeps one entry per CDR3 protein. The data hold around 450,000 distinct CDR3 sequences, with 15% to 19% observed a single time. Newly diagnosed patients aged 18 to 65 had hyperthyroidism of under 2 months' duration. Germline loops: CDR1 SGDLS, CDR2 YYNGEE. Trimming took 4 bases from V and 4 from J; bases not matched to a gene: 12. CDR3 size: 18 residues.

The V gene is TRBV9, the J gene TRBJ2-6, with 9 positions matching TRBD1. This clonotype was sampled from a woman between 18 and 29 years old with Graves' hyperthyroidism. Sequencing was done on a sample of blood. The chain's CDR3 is CASSLSEGQGSGANVLTF. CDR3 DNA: TGTGCCAGCAGCCTCTCTGAGGGACAGGGATCAGGGGCCAACGTCCTGACTTTC.